The text below deals with one T cell receptor beta chain. Its target is not known. The V end was cut by 0 bases, the J end by 4 bases, with 6 bases between. The CDR3 covers 13 residues. CDR1 and CDR2 (germline): GTSNPN, SVGIG (reference sequence). TCRdb's copy holds only in-frame clones and misses some; the assay was immunoSEQ multiplex PCR. The table lists 70,000 to 95,000 clones, 88% of them singletons. The data were obtained in a study of identifying expanded T cells in peripheral blood. During the collection period, no donor immune events like infections were recorded. Broader study findings: Variance in clone template counts between two-week samples significantly increased with total template count across all healthy donors.

The J gene is TRBJ1-4, the V gene TRBV30, with D hard to call. The specimen sequenced was blood. This receptor was taken from a person aged 18 to 75 in good health. CDR3 sequence reads: CAWSVTRNEKLFF. CDR3 DNA sequence: TGTGCCTGGAGTGTTACACGTAATGAAAAACTGTTTTTT.